This T cell receptor (beta chain) was sequenced for a study of CD8 T cells in ankylosing spondylitis. General study results and limits: What appeared characteristic of ankylosing spondylitis blood was a TCR beta motif of eight highly homologous variants. Previous work reported some of these motif variants in the synovial fluid and blood of reactive arthritis. A CD8+ phenotype characterized the disease-linked clones, which were relatively rare in peripheral blood. Reportedly, matched ankylosing spondylitis synovial fluid was significantly enriched for disease-linked clones.

Quantitative 5'-RACE with molecular barcodes generated TCR beta libraries. TCRdb independently ran MiXCR on the 5' RACE reads; one entry per CDR3 protein. The repertoire holds around 480,000 distinct CDR3 sequences, with 17% as singletons. Trimming cost V 1 base and J 6 bases, with 19 bases left between them. The germline V gene has CDR1 GTSNPN and CDR2 SVGIG (reference sequence). This CDR3 has 15 residues. This clonotype was seen more than once but under ten times. Its antigen is undetermined. V and J are TRBV30 and TRBJ2-7; D could derive from TRBD1 or TRBD2 (6 bases each). Material for sequencing was blood, either unsorted or a sorted T cell fraction (not recorded which). This TCR derives from a male donor with ankylosing spondylitis. CDR3 sequence reads: CAWSGGRGTLGEQYF. As DNA, the CDR3 is TGTGCCTGGAGTGGTGGTAGGGGGACTCTGGGCGAGCAGTACTTC. Using reference TRBV30 and TRBJ2-7 for the parts outside the CDR3, the full variable domain is SQTIHQWPATLVQPVGSPLSLECTVEGTSNPNLYWYRQAAGRGLQLLFYSVGIGQISSEVPQNLSASRPQDRQFILSSKKLLLSDSGFYLCAWSGGRGTLGEQYFGPGTRLTVT.